These 30 T cell receptor beta chains were all obtained from the same sample, sequenced in a study of blood T cell repertoires in COVID-19. Method: immunoSEQ multiplex PCR; TCRdb's copy keeps in-frame clones and lacks some. The sample yields under 150,000 clones, 85% seen once. The sequencing sample was made of peripheral blood. These receptors were obtained from a human donor in a cohort sampled during active COVID-19.

This sequence joins TRBV6-6 and TRBJ2-2, with a possible D match to TRBD2 (7 bases). Trimming removed 5 bases from V and 4 bases from J, with 14 bases in between. The CDR3 runs 15 residues. The germline CDR1 and CDR2 sequences are MNHNY and SVGAGI (reference sequence). CDR3 bases: TGTGCCAGCAGTGGTCGGGGGGCCTCCACCGGGGAGCTGTTTTTT. Its protein is CASSGRGASTGELFF.

V usage is TRBV19 and J usage is TRBJ1-5, with a weak D call TRBD1 (5 bases). V lost 8 bases to trimming and J lost 4 bases, with 15 bases between them. This CDR3 contains 14 residues. Germline V lookup: CDR1 LNHDA, CDR2 SQIVND (reference sequence). CDR3 sequence reads: CASGVGQLNQPQHF. DNA for the CDR3: TGTGCCAGTGGAGTGGGGCAGCTTAATCAGCCCCAGCATTTT.

The chain couples TRBV19 to TRBJ2-1; 9 bases are shared with TRBD2. The germline CDR1 and CDR2 sequences are LNHDA and SQIVND (reference sequence). The CDR3 extends over 15 amino acids. J gave up 7 bases and V 3 bases, and 7 bases lay outside the gene matches. CDR3 sequence reads: CASSIGGRALNEQFF. DNA of the CDR3: TGTGCCAGTAGTATCGGCGGGAGGGCCCTAAATGAGCAGTTCTTC.

This clone was found once. J is TRBJ1-5 and V is TRBV6-1, with no clear D. There are 15 residues in the CDR3. V was pared by 0 bases and J by 4 bases, with 10 bases between. Germline V gene data show CDR1 as MNHNS and CDR2 as SASEGT. This CDR3 reads CASSEALSGNQPQHF. The CDR3 bases are TGTGCCAGCAGTGAAGCGCTCTCGGGGAATCAGCCCCAGCATTTT.

The rearrangement joins TRBV12-3 or TRBV12-4 to TRBJ2-2; TRBD1 aligns across 8 bases. This CDR3 has 13 amino acids. The junction had 5 bases not matched to a gene; V was cut back by 7 bases and J by 7 bases. The CDR3 sequence is CASIPTGVGELFF. CDR3 nucleotide sequence: TGTGCCAGCATCCCGACAGGGGTCGGGGAGCTGTTTTTT.

Only a few counts were recorded for this clone. The rearrangement joins TRBV7-9 to TRBJ1-2, with TRBD1 as a possible D gene (5 bases). Trimming cost V 5 bases and J 1 base, with 14 bases left between them. Germline loops: CDR1 SEHNR, CDR2 FQNEAQ (reference sequence). The CDR3 is made up of 15 amino acids. The CDR3 region is CASSRGTVDNYGYTF. CDR3 nucleotide sequence: TGTGCCAGCAGCCGCGGGACCGTCGATAACTATGGCTACACCTTC.

This clone was recorded only once. This sequence joins TRBV3-1 (or the pseudogene TRBV3-2) and TRBJ2-1; D is unclear. The CDR3 extends over 13 amino acids. The ends were cut back, 0 bases at V and 9 bases at J, with 9 bases in the middle. The germline V gene has CDR1 LGHDT and CDR2 YNNKEL (reference sequence). CDR3: CASSQDLDGEQFF. The CDR3 DNA is TGTGCCAGCAGCCAAGATTTAGATGGTGAGCAGTTCTTC.

V usage is TRBV14 and J usage is TRBJ2-1, with D possibly being TRBD2 (6 bases). The CDR3 extends over 13 amino acids. Germline assignment: CDR1 SGHDN and CDR2 FVKESK. The V gene lost 2 bases and the J gene lost 9 bases, with 11 bases spanning the gap. CDR3 amino acids: CASSQTMTSEQFF. In DNA form, the CDR3 reads TGTGCCAGCAGCCAAACTATGACTAGTGAGCAGTTCTTC.

This clone was observed a single time. J is TRBJ2-7 and V is TRBV9, with D possibly TRBD2 on 7 matching bases. Germline CDR1 reads SGDLS; CDR2 reads YYNGEE. V lost 4 bases and J 6 bases, leaving 20 bases between the germline ends. This CDR3 region has 15 residues. For the CDR3, the DNA is TGTGCCAGCAGCCCGTCCCCATCACGGGGGGCCGAGCAGTACGTC. Protein: CASSPSPSRGAEQYV.

The CDR3 coding sequence is TGTGCCAGCAGCTTAGGGCAGGTTAACACTGAAGCTTTCTTT. This codes for CASSLGQVNTEAFF. This chain joins TRBV7-8 and TRBJ1-1; D gene uncertain. Germline V gene sequence: CDR1 SGHVS, CDR2 FQNEAQ. Trimming removed 1 base at V and 2 bases at J, with 8 bases between. The CDR3 is 14 amino acids.

The chain carries TRBV5-1 and TRBJ1-1; maybe TRBD1 (5 bases). The CDR3 consists of 15 residues. Trimming pared 4 bases from V and 1 base from J, leaving 14 bases between. The germline V gene has CDR1 SGHRS and CDR2 YFSETQ. The CDR3 here is CASSPTTEPNTEAFF. CDR3 coding DNA: TGCGCCAGCAGCCCGACGACAGAACCGAACACTGAAGCTTTCTTT.

This clone was seen just once. The V gene is TRBV6-2 or TRBV6-3, the J gene TRBJ1-5, with D unclear. This CDR3 has 13 residues. The V end was cut by 4 bases, the J end by 7 bases, with 11 bases between. Germline V gene lookup returns CDR1 MNHEY and CDR2 SVGEGT. The CDR3 loop reads CASSFIRSQPQHF. The CDR3 bases are TGTGCCAGCAGTTTCATCAGGTCCCAGCCCCAGCATTTT.

This clone has only one observation. The rearrangement uses TRBV2 and TRBJ2-3; D unclear. CDR3 length: 14 residues. V was cut by 7 bases and J by 1 base, with 12 bases left in between. Germline lookup yields CDR1 SNHLY and CDR2 FYNNEI. The CDR3 spells CASMRPLGTDTQYF. The CDR3 region has the DNA TGTGCCAGCATGAGGCCCCTGGGCACAGATACGCAGTATTTT.

In nucleotides, the CDR3 is TGTGCCAGCAGCTCCTCCGGGACAGGGGGGGTGAACACTGAAGCTTTCTTT. Protein: CASSSSGTGGVNTEAFF. The V gene is TRBV7-3, the J gene TRBJ1-1, with 11 bases lining up with TRBD1. The V segment lost 4 bases and the J segment 0 bases; nucleotides outside the gene matches: 7. Germline lookup yields CDR1 SGHTA and CDR2 FQGTGA. The CDR3 loop spans 17 amino acids.

The V and J genes are TRBV6-1 and TRBJ2-1; 7 bases are shared with TRBD2. The CDR3 is 16 residues long. J was trimmed by 6 bases and V by 4 bases; bases with no gene match: 12. Germline loops: CDR1 MNHNS, CDR2 SASEGT. CDR3 protein: CASSATSGGGFNEQFF. CDR3 coding DNA: TGTGCCAGCAGTGCAACTAGTGGGGGGGGTTTCAATGAGCAGTTCTTC.

Written as DNA, the CDR3 is TGTGCCAGCAGTGGCTCGCGGCTCTATGGCTACACCTTC. Its translation: CASSGSRLYGYTF. V usage is TRBV2 and J usage is TRBJ1-2; D is unclear. Trimming took 4 bases from V and 4 from J, leaving 10 bases between them. The CDR3 has 13 amino acids. CDR1 SNHLY and CDR2 FYNNEI come from the germline V gene.

The chain uses TRBV24-1 and TRBJ1-1; D not resolved. CDR3 length equals 17 residues. CDR1 and CDR2 from the germline V gene are KGHDR and SFDVKD. Trimming cost V 9 bases and J 6 bases, with 28 bases left between them. In DNA, the CDR3 is TGTGCCACCCCCCTTGAGGGCGGGAGGGCCTTAAGGGCTGAAGCTTTCTTT. Protein product: CATPLEGGRALRAEAFF.

This chain connects TRBV27 to TRBJ1-5, with 7 bases identical to TRBD1. Germline loops: CDR1 MNHEY, CDR2 SMNVEV (reference sequence). CDR3 length equals 19 residues. V dropped 5 bases and J dropped 0; count of bases not matched to a gene: 16. In DNA form, the CDR3 reads TGTGCCAGCAGTCCCAACCCGGGACAGAAAGTCTATAGCAATCAGCCCCAGCATTTT. Translated: CASSPNPGQKVYSNQPQHF.

The sample holds one count of this clone. This rearrangement joins TRBV12-5 to TRBJ2-1; a possible D gene is TRBD2 (7 bases). Deletions cut 5 bases from V and 13 bases from J, with 18 bases between. The CDR3 is 13 residues long. Germline V gene lookup returns CDR1 LGHNT and CDR2 FRNRAP. CDR3 sequence: CASGTRGAARQFF. CDR3 nucleotide sequence: TGTGCTAGTGGTACTCGGGGGGCGGCCCGCCAGTTCTTC.

The chain links TRBV7-2 to TRBJ1-5, with D tentatively TRBD1 (5 bases). The CDR3 consists of 17 residues. The germline CDR1 and CDR2 sequences are SGHTA and FQGNSA. V shed 5 bases and J shed 0 bases, with 17 bases lying between them. This chain's CDR3 is CASSPRGGRNSNQPQHF. The CDR3 DNA reads as TGTGCCAGCAGCCCCCGTGGGGGGAGAAATAGCAATCAGCCCCAGCATTTT.

This chain joins TRBV3-1 (or the pseudogene TRBV3-2) and TRBJ1-4; D is perhaps TRBD1 (6 bases). This CDR3 is built from 13 residues. Trimming took off 6 bases at V and 8 bases at J, with 13 bases between the two ends. CDR1 is LGHDT and CDR2 is YNNKEL in the germline V gene (reference sequence). CDR3 DNA: TGTGCCAGCAGTCGAGGGACATCCGAAAAACTGTTTTTT. Amino acid sequence: CASSRGTSEKLFF.

The rearrangement uses TRBV18 and TRBJ1-2; TRBD1 matches 11 bases. Germline V CDR1 and CDR2: KGHSH, LQKENI. This CDR3 has 21 amino acids. The ends lost 1 base at V and 7 bases at J; junction bases unmatched: 23. This CDR3 reads CASSPRSDRGRNTARDRGYTF. The CDR3 DNA reads TGTGCCAGCTCACCACGATCGGACAGGGGGCGAAATACGGCCAGGGATCGTGGCTACACCTTC.

This clone appeared many times. Other DNA sequences from this sample encode an identical CDR3 as well. This rearrangement joins TRBV2 to TRBJ2-6; maybe TRBD1 (6 bases). V was clipped by 4 bases and J by 1 base, with 8 bases between them. CDR1 is SNHLY, CDR2 FYNNEI, per germline. CDR3 length: 15 residues. The CDR3 spells CASSGGQSGANVLTF. CDR3 DNA sequence: TGTGCCAGCAGTGGGGGGCAGTCTGGGGCCAACGTCCTGACTTTC.

Here the CDR3 DNA reads TGCGCCAGCAGCTTGTTACAGGGGAACACCGGGGAGCTGTTTTTT. Translating gives CASSLLQGNTGELFF. The V and J genes are TRBV5-1 and TRBJ2-2, with D tentatively TRBD1 (6 bases). The ends were cut back, 1 base at V and 1 base at J, with 8 bases in the middle. This CDR3 region has 15 residues. The germline V gene has CDR1 SGHRS and CDR2 YFSETQ.

Written as DNA, the CDR3 is TGTGCCATCAGTGGGGGGGAGGGAGTTTGGCAGTATGCTTTCTTT. Translating gives CAISGGEGVWQYAFF. The rearrangement links TRBV10-3 to TRBJ1-1; a possible D gene is TRBD1 (5 bases). The CDR3 is 15 amino acids. Looked up from germline, CDR1 is ENHRY and CDR2 is SYGVKD. The germline V and J ends were trimmed by 4 bases and 11 bases, with 23 bases remaining between them.

V usage is TRBV7-2 and J usage is TRBJ1-2, with D tentatively TRBD1 (6 bases). Germline loops: CDR1 SGHTA, CDR2 FQGNSA. CDR3 length equals 14 residues. V lost 5 bases, J lost 1 base, and 11 bases lay in between. CDR3 bases: TGTGCCAGCAGCCAAAACAGGGTTAACTATGGCTACACCTTC. The encoded protein is CASSQNRVNYGYTF.

This sequence joins TRBV28 and TRBJ1-1; D gene unclear. V was clipped by 4 bases and J by 6 bases, with 21 bases between them. Germline CDR1 MDHEN, CDR2 SYDVKM. This CDR3 has 16 residues. The CDR3 sequence is CASSSLLTGRTAEAFF. The DNA of the CDR3 is TGTGCCAGCAGTTCCCTTCTAACGGGGAGGACGGCTGAAGCTTTCTTT.

The chain carries TRBV5-1 and TRBJ2-7; the match to TRBD1 covers 9 bases. With 3 bases clipped from V and 5 bases from J, the junction kept 9 bases outside the gene matches. Germline-derived CDR1 and CDR2 are SGHRS and YFSETQ. The CDR3 runs to 15 residues. In DNA form, the CDR3 reads TGCGCCAGCAGCTCGCGACAGGGGGGTTATGACGAGCAGTACTTC. Protein: CASSSRQGGYDEQYF.

The V and J genes are TRBV27 and TRBJ1-5; 10 nucleotides align to TRBD1. Germline lookup yields CDR1 MNHEY and CDR2 SMNVEV (reference sequence). The CDR3 covers 16 residues. J gave up 5 bases and V 6 bases, and 10 bases lay outside the gene matches. CDR3: CASSSLTGTGDQPQHF. In DNA form, the CDR3 reads TGTGCCAGCAGCTCCCTTACCGGGACAGGGGATCAGCCCCAGCATTTT.

The rearrangement joins TRBV7-8 to TRBJ2-5; D is unclear. CDR1 and CDR2 from the germline V gene are SGHVS and FQNEAQ. V was cut by 1 base and J by 5 bases, with 20 bases left in between. The CDR3 is made up of 17 amino acids. CDR3 bases: TGTGCCAGCAGCTTAGTTCCCGCGACGAGGCGCCAGGAGACCCAGTACTTC. Amino acids: CASSLVPATRRQETQYF.